This entry lists 11 T cell receptor beta chains sequenced from one sample in a study of siplizumab effects on memory and regulatory T cells. Sequencing used immunoSEQ multiplex PCR; TCRdb keeps in-frame clones, though not all of them. The table shows over 85,000 clones, with approximately 93% occurring only once. What was sequenced was CD8+ T cells sorted from blood. The receptors were gathered from a human donor in good health.

In DNA form, the CDR3 reads TGTGCCAGCAGCCCCCGGACTAGGAACACCGGGGAGCTGTTTTTT. Protein product: CASSPRTRNTGELFF. The chain recombines TRBV21-1 with TRBJ2-2; the table's D gene call, TRBD2, was not cross checked with the DNA. TRBV21-1 is a pseudogene. CDR3 length equals 15 residues.

With respect to this clone: Other DNA sequences within the sample encode an identical CDR3. The chain joins TRBV19 to TRBJ2-7, with 9 bases aligning to TRBD2. Germline trimming cut 1 base from V and 1 base from J; bases unmatched to any gene: 2. CDR1 is LNHDA, CDR2 SQIVND, per germline (reference sequence). The CDR3 contains 15 residues. CDR3 region: CASSIGSGSSYEQYF. The CDR3 DNA follows: TGTGCCAGTAGTATAGGTAGCGGGAGTTCCTACGAGCAGTACTTC.

V and J are TRBV30 and TRBJ2-1, with 7 nucleotides matching TRBD2. Germline V gene data show CDR1 as GTSNPN and CDR2 as SVGIG (reference sequence). The CDR3 length is 14 residues. Unmatched junction bases numbered 12, after V lost 5 bases and J lost 8 bases. CDR3 in DNA: TGTGCCTGGCGGGGGGTAGCGGACGCCCATGAGCAGTTCTTC. Translating it yields CAWRGVADAHEQFF. Full variable domain (outside the CDR3, taken from reference TRBV30 and TRBJ2-1): SQTIHQWPATLVQPVGSPLSLECTVEGTSNPNLYWYRQAAGRGLQLLFYSVGIGQISSEVPQNLSASRPQDRQFILSSKKLLLSDSGFYLCAWRGVADAHEQFFGPGTRLTVL.

This clone was counted once. The chain employs TRBV19 and TRBJ1-2; D is unresolved. Germline loops: CDR1 LNHDA, CDR2 SQIVND (reference sequence). The CDR3 is 14 amino acids. V was trimmed by 5 bases and J by 6 bases, leaving 16 bases between them. CDR3 in DNA: TGTGCCAGTAGTTCGTCTGGCAGTCTAGATGGCTACACCTTC. It translates to CASSSSGSLDGYTF.

This chain connects TRBV7-3 to TRBJ2-1; 7 nucleotides match TRBD2. Germline trimming cut 3 bases from V and 3 bases from J; bases unmatched to any gene: 5. Per germline, CDR1 SGHTA and CDR2 FQGTGA. This CDR3 is 15 amino acids long. CDR3 sequence reads: CASSLGRGVYNEQFF. In DNA, the CDR3 is TGTGCCAGCAGCTTGGGGAGGGGAGTCTACAATGAGCAGTTCTTC.

V usage is TRBV19 and J usage is TRBJ1-3; D perhaps matches TRBD1 (6 bases). The CDR3 spans 18 residues. Germline CDR1 reads LNHDA; CDR2 reads SQIVND (reference sequence). The V gene lost 7 bases and the J gene lost 3 bases, with 25 bases spanning the gap. The CDR3 loop reads CASMRVRGFDSFGNTIYF. The DNA of the CDR3 is TGTGCCAGTATGAGAGTAAGGGGGTTCGATTCGTTTGGAAACACCATATATTTT.

This chain joins TRBV11-2 and TRBJ2-1, with 9 bases fitting TRBD2. The CDR3 length is 16 residues. Germline V gene data show CDR1 as SGHAT and CDR2 as FQNNGV. V was pared by 3 bases and J by 3 bases, with 6 bases of the junction left unmatched. CDR3 protein: CASSFLSGRGYNEQFF. The CDR3 DNA is TGTGCCAGCAGCTTCCTTAGCGGGAGAGGCTACAATGAGCAGTTCTTC.

The rearrangement joins TRBV14 to TRBJ1-1, with TRBD1 matching over 7 bases. V shed 1 base, J shed 5 bases, and the junction held 7 bases outside the gene matches. Germline values: CDR1 SGHDN, CDR2 FVKESK. The CDR3 consists of 15 residues. Written as DNA, the CDR3 is TGTGCCAGCAGCCAAGGACAGGGAGGTAGTACTGAAGCTTTCTTT. This sequence encodes CASSQGQGGSTEAFF.

The gene calls are TRBV6-5 and TRBJ1-3, with 7 bases that match TRBD1. V lost 2 bases and J lost 0; bases outside the gene matches: 4. This CDR3 has 16 residues. Per the germline V gene, CDR1 is MNHEY and CDR2 is SVGAGI. The CDR3: CASSYGTEYSGNTIYF. CDR3 nucleotides: TGTGCCAGCAGTTACGGGACAGAGTACTCTGGAAACACCATATATTTT.

The table lists this clone with a count of one. V and J are TRBV27 and TRBJ1-2; the match to TRBD1 covers 7 bases. Germline V gene lookup returns CDR1 MNHEY and CDR2 SMNVEV (reference sequence). J was trimmed by 4 bases and V by 2 bases; bases with no gene match: 4. This CDR3 region has 14 residues. Here the CDR3 reads CASSLRRTGYGYTF. The CDR3 DNA sequence: TGTGCCAGCAGTTTACGCCGGACAGGCTATGGCTACACCTTC.

V and J are TRBV6-7 and TRBJ2-1; no clear D. TRBV6-7 is noted as an ORF with a role that remains uncertain. This CDR3 region has 17 residues. V lost 0 bases and J lost 1, with 13 bases in between. The CDR3: CASSYSRTGDSYNEQFF. The CDR3 bases are TGTGCCAGCAGTTACTCGAGGACCGGAGATTCCTACAATGAGCAGTTCTTC.